The 27 T cell receptor beta chains below come from one sample, sequenced in a study of blood T cells in healthy people across ages. PCR was performed a second time for roughly 7 to 12 cycles using a sample-barcoded 5' primer and a J-beta primer mix. In TCRdb, the 5' RACE reads were re-called with MiXCR into one record per CDR3 protein. In the table there are about 720,000 distinct CDR3 sequences, roughly 25% of which are singletons. This sample also appeared in a second study, on T cells of mothers and their children.

Sequencing used blood. Receptors originate from a boy under 18 in good health.

This clonotype turned up a few times. This chain joins TRBV7-9 and TRBJ1-1; a weak D match, TRBD1 (5 bases). CDR3 length: 13 amino acids. Trimming stripped 4 bases from V and 5 bases from J, with 11 bases between. Per germline, CDR1 SEHNR and CDR2 FQNEAQ (reference sequence). The CDR3: CASSSGTGTEAFF. CDR3 nucleotide sequence: TGTGCCAGCAGCTCTGGTACAGGAACTGAAGCTTTCTTT.

This clonotype was found a few times. The CDR3 reads CASSNPAGVPETQYF. The CDR3, as DNA: TGTGCCAGCAGCAACCCAGCAGGAGTCCCGGAGACCCAGTACTTC. The rearrangement joins TRBV3-1 to TRBJ2-5, with D hard to call. Germline V gene lookup returns CDR1 LGHDT and CDR2 YNNKEL (reference sequence). This CDR3 contains 15 residues. The germline V and J ends were trimmed by 5 bases and 5 bases, with 18 bases remaining between them.

The chain employs TRBV20-1 and TRBJ1-1; 7 bases align to TRBD1. Germline CDR1 reads DFQATT; CDR2 reads SNEGSKA (reference sequence). Trimming removed 5 bases from V and 1 base from J; junction bases left unmatched: 4. The CDR3 contains 13 residues. The DNA of the CDR3 is TGCAGTGCTCCGGGACAGAAGAACACTGAAGCTTTCTTT. Amino acid sequence: CSAPGQKNTEAFF.

V and J are TRBV6-5 and TRBJ2-3; 13 bases align to TRBD2. The V gene end was trimmed by 7 bases and the J gene end by 6 bases; junction bases not matched to a gene: 7. Germline V gene lookup returns CDR1 MNHEY and CDR2 SVGAGI. The CDR3 has 15 residues. The CDR3 here is CASTRTSGRGDTQYF. CDR3 coding DNA: TGTGCCAGCACTAGGACTAGCGGGAGAGGGGATACGCAGTATTTT.

The chain recombines TRBV6-1 with TRBJ2-1; 10 bases are shared with TRBD1. CDR1 and CDR2 (germline): MNHNS, SASEGT. This CDR3 has 13 amino acids. V lost 6 bases, J lost 12 bases, and 8 bases stayed unmatched. The CDR3 is CASRATGGRRQFF. DNA for the CDR3: TGTGCCAGCAGGGCGACAGGGGGCAGGAGGCAGTTCTTC.

The V and J genes are TRBV7-9 and TRBJ1-5; no definite D call. CDR3 length: 15 residues. Between the trimmed V and J ends, which lost 3 bases and 1 base, there was a span of 10 bases. Per germline, CDR1 SEHNR and CDR2 FQNEAQ (reference sequence). The CDR3 nucleotides read TGTGCCAGCAGCTTCGCGTCCTCGAGCAATCAGCCCCAGCATTTT. It is translated as CASSFASSSNQPQHF. Full variable domain (outside the CDR3, taken from reference TRBV7-9 and TRBJ1-5): DTGVSQNPRHKITKRGQNVTFRCDPISEHNRLYWYRQTLGQGPEFLTYFQNEAQLEKSRLLSDRFSAERPKGSFSTLEIQRTEQGDSAMYLCASSFASSSNQPQHFGDGTRLSIL.

This clonotype has a handful of counts. The V gene is TRBV9, the J gene TRBJ2-2; D remains ambiguous. The CDR3 spans 15 residues. Germline assignment: CDR1 SGDLS and CDR2 YYNGEE. Trimming shortened V by 0 bases and J by 6 bases, and 12 bases separated the two germline ends. CDR3 in amino acids: CASSVGFGISGELFF. Here the CDR3 DNA reads TGTGCCAGCAGCGTAGGCTTTGGGATCTCCGGGGAGCTGTTTTTT.

The J gene is TRBJ1-2, the V gene TRBV18; a possible D gene is TRBD1 (6 bases). Germline lookup yields CDR1 KGHSH and CDR2 LQKENI. This CDR3 spans 16 amino acids. Trimming cost V 6 bases and J 0 bases, with 17 bases left between them. The CDR3 is CASSPTPQGTNYGYTF. The CDR3 DNA follows: TGTGCCAGCTCGCCGACCCCACAGGGTACTAACTATGGCTACACCTTC.

This clonotype turned up a few times. The chain employs TRBV20-1 and TRBJ2-1; D might be TRBD1 (6 bases). The V end was cut by 0 bases, the J end by 8 bases, with 17 bases between. Germline V lookup: CDR1 DFQATT, CDR2 SNEGSKA (reference sequence). The CDR3 runs to 15 residues. This CDR3 reads CSARDRQDSSYEQFF. The DNA for the CDR3 is TGCAGTGCTAGAGATAGACAGGATTCTTCTTATGAGCAGTTCTTC.

This clonotype was observed a few times. J is TRBJ1-5 and V is TRBV10-2; D is perhaps TRBD1 (6 bases). The germline gives CDR1 WSHSY, CDR2 SAAADI. The CDR3 has 15 residues. Trimming removed 0 bases from V and 3 bases from J, with 9 bases in between. CDR3 sequence reads: CASSESGGPNQPQHF. In nucleotides, the CDR3 is TGCGCCAGCAGTGAGTCCGGGGGCCCCAATCAGCCCCAGCATTTT.

This clonotype was recorded a few times. The chain employs TRBV12-3 or TRBV12-4 and TRBJ1-1, with 8 bases that match TRBD1. V gave up 7 bases and J gave up 1 base; unmatched junction bases: 8. The CDR3 extends over 15 amino acids. In DNA form, the CDR3 reads TGTGCCAGCACCCGGTACACAGGGGGGAACACTGAAGCTTTCTTT. Its translation is CASTRYTGGNTEAFF.

The chain is built from TRBV28 and TRBJ2-1, with 7 bases that match TRBD1. With 3 bases clipped from V and 7 bases from J, the junction kept 6 bases outside the gene matches. CDR1 is MDHEN, CDR2 SYDVKM, per germline. This CDR3 has 14 residues. CDR3 nucleotide sequence: TGTGCCAGCAGTTTTGACAGGGCCCCAAATGAGCAGTTCTTC. Residues: CASSFDRAPNEQFF. The full variable domain, with the rest looked up from reference TRBV28 and TRBJ2-1, is DVKVTQSSRYLVKRTGEKVFLECVQDMDHENMFWYRQDPGLGLRLIYFSYDVKMKEKGDIPEGYSVSREKKERFSLILESASTNQTSMYLCASSFDRAPNEQFFGPGTRLTVL.

This clonotype was found a few times. The J gene is TRBJ2-7, the V gene TRBV7-2; 12 nucleotides match TRBD2. Germline V gene data show CDR1 as SGHTA and CDR2 as FQGNSA. The length of the CDR3 is 16 residues. The ends lost 1 base at V and 4 bases at J; junction bases unmatched: 5. Here the CDR3 DNA reads TGTGCCAGCAGCTTAGGCCCGACTAGCGGGGGATACGAGCAGTACTTC. Translation gives CASSLGPTSGGYEQYF.

In its sample, this clonotype was seen a few times. The rearrangement joins TRBV4-1 to TRBJ2-7; D is perhaps TRBD1 (6 bases). Germline V lookup: CDR1 MGHRA, CDR2 YSYEKL. Deletions cut 2 bases from V and 5 bases from J, with 13 bases between. CDR3 length equals 14 residues. The CDR3 spells CASSQTLQGNEQYF. As DNA, the CDR3 is TGCGCCAGCAGCCAAACCCTACAGGGTAACGAGCAGTACTTC.

This clonotype occurred a few times. V usage is TRBV19 and J usage is TRBJ1-1; D call uncertain. V was trimmed by 3 bases and J by 6 bases, leaving 8 bases between them. The CDR3 spans 12 residues. From germline, CDR1 is LNHDA and CDR2 SQIVND (reference sequence). Written as DNA, the CDR3 is TGTGCCAGTAGTATCTATGGACCTGAAGCTTTCTTT. Encoded protein: CASSIYGPEAFF.

The chain is built from TRBV5-1 and TRBJ2-3; 9 nucleotides line up with TRBD1. V lost 2 bases and J lost 2; bases outside the gene matches: 6. Germline V lookup: CDR1 SGHRS, CDR2 YFSETQ. CDR3 length equals 16 residues. CDR3 amino acids: CASSFPQGANTDTQYF. In nucleotides, the CDR3 is TGCGCCAGCAGCTTTCCACAGGGGGCGAACACAGATACGCAGTATTTT. Using reference TRBV5-1 and TRBJ2-3 for the parts outside the CDR3, the full variable domain is KAGVTQTPRYLIKTRGQQVTLSCSPISGHRSVSWYQQTPGQGLQFLFEYFSETQRNKGNFPGRFSGRQFSNSRSEMNVSTLELGDSALYLCASSFPQGANTDTQYFGPGTRLTVL.

This clonotype was seen a few times. J is TRBJ2-5 and V is TRBV6-5; tentatively, D is TRBD1 (5 bases). Trimming took off 0 bases at V and 1 base at J, with 9 bases between the two ends. This CDR3 comprises 15 residues. The germline V gene encodes CDR1 MNHEY and CDR2 SVGAGI. The CDR3 sequence is CASSYSLGLQETQYF. In DNA, the CDR3 is TGTGCCAGCAGTTACTCTTTGGGGCTCCAAGAGACCCAGTACTTC.

This chain joins TRBV9 and TRBJ1-2, with 8 bases identical to TRBD1. Germline-derived CDR1 and CDR2 are SGDLS and YYNGEE. The CDR3 loop spans 16 amino acids. Germline trimming cut 3 bases from V and 7 bases from J; bases unmatched to any gene: 14. The CDR3 DNA reads as TGTGCCAGCAGCGCACCGCCCGGGACAGGTTTCGGTGGCTACACCTTC. Its translation is CASSAPPGTGFGGYTF.

A single count supports this clonotype. The chain carries TRBV29-1 and TRBJ2-3; 9 bases match TRBD2. CDR3 size: 15 residues. The germline V gene has CDR1 SQVTM and CDR2 ANQGSEA. J gave up 0 bases and V 4 bases, and 5 bases lay outside the gene matches. The CDR3 loop is CSVVTSGASTDTQYF. The DNA for the CDR3 is TGCAGCGTTGTGACTAGCGGTGCTAGCACAGATACGCAGTATTTT.

The sample holds a few counts of this clonotype. CDR3 sequence (DNA): TGTGCCAGCAGCGTATTCAGCACGAACACCGGGGAGCTGTTTTTT. Protein: CASSVFSTNTGELFF. V and J are TRBV9 and TRBJ2-2; D unclear. The germline gives CDR1 SGDLS, CDR2 YYNGEE. CDR3 size: 15 residues. The V end lost 1 base, the J end lost 0 bases, and 7 bases lay between the germline ends.

The genes are TRBV11-2 and TRBJ1-1; D is unclear. Trimming removed 0 bases at V and 5 bases at J, with 7 bases between. CDR3 size: 13 residues. CDR1 and CDR2 (germline): SGHAT, FQNNGV. The CDR3 bases are TGTGCCAGCAGCTTAGATCACCGGACTGAAGCTTTCTTT. Its protein product is CASSLDHRTEAFF.

This clonotype was recorded many times. CDR3 loop: CASSPEWTSGSTDTQYF. CDR3 bases: TGTGCCAGCAGCCCCGAGTGGACTAGCGGAAGCACAGATACGCAGTATTTT. The rearrangement joins TRBV7-2 to TRBJ2-3; 10 positions match TRBD2. Trimming at V came to 5 bases and at J to 0 bases, leaving 8 bases not matched to a gene. This CDR3 has 17 amino acids. Looked up from germline, CDR1 is SGHTA and CDR2 is FQGNSA.

This clonotype was counted between two and nine times. This chain connects TRBV18 to TRBJ1-2; 7 bases line up with TRBD1. The CDR3 runs 15 residues. The J segment lost 7 bases and the V segment lost 8 bases, leaving 16 bases of the junction unmatched. Germline CDR1 and CDR2: KGHSH and LQKENI. DNA for the CDR3: TGTGCCAGCCACACAGGGGTGGGGGACGCACCTGGCTACACCTTC. Translated: CASHTGVGDAPGYTF.

The chain couples TRBV5-6 to TRBJ1-1; D unresolved. Germline CDR1 SGHDT, CDR2 YYEEEE. The CDR3 length is 12 residues. Trimming pared 1 base from V and 7 bases from J, leaving 8 bases between. The CDR3 sequence: CASSLSTLEAFF. The CDR3 DNA follows: TGTGCCAGCAGCTTGTCTACCCTTGAAGCTTTCTTT.

The rearrangement links TRBV27 to TRBJ2-6, with 11 bases that match TRBD2. CDR1 is MNHEY and CDR2 is SMNVEV in the germline V gene (reference sequence). The CDR3 runs 18 residues. The J segment lost 0 bases and the V segment lost 5 bases, leaving 6 bases of the junction unmatched. CDR3 region: CASSGTSGRVSGANVLTF. The CDR3 DNA follows: TGTGCCAGCAGTGGAACTAGCGGGAGAGTCTCTGGGGCCAACGTCCTGACTTTC.

V gene TRBV27 combines with J gene TRBJ2-5, with no clear D. Germline CDR1 MNHEY, CDR2 SMNVEV (reference sequence). The V gene lost 5 bases and the J gene lost 5 bases, with 15 bases spanning the gap. This CDR3 contains 14 residues. The CDR3 DNA follows: TGTGCCAGCAGTATCATCCCGAACGGGGAGACCCAGTACTTC. It is translated as CASSIIPNGETQYF.

This clonotype was seen only a few times. J is TRBJ2-7 and V is TRBV6-2 or TRBV6-3, with 9 bases that match TRBD1. The CDR3 contains 13 residues. J was trimmed by 2 bases and V by 8 bases; bases with no gene match: 4. The germline V gene encodes CDR1 MNHEY and CDR2 SVGEGT. CDR3 DNA: TGTGCCAGCCAAAGACAGGGGGCCTACGAGCAGTACTTC. Protein product: CASQRQGAYEQYF.